The T cell receptor (beta chain) described here comes from a study of T cell responses to AZD1222 COVID-19 vaccine. Study-wide findings and caveats: Mapped onto spike, vaccine-associated CD4 TCRs spanned it and were dominant at 160-218 and 743-854. Clonal diversity was possibly underestimated; the donors were predominantly white British and more often female. Just a handful of AZD1222 recipients tested seropositive at baseline. Repertoires in all cases were sampled only once the peak T cell response had passed.

Trimming at V came to 2 bases and at J to 8 bases, leaving 9 bases not matched to a gene. CDR3 length: 15 amino acids. Germline CDR1 and CDR2: MDHEN and SYDVKM. Turning to this clone: What it recognizes is unknown.

TCRdb's table, derived via immunoSEQ multiplex PCR, lists solely in-frame clones and lacks some. The table records about 120,000 clones, roughly nine tenths of them present only once. The V call is TRBV28, the J call TRBJ2-1, with TRBD2 identical over 7 bases. Sequenced material: peripheral blood, taken on day 0 of AZD1222 vaccination. The TCR comes from an adult in good health. The CDR3 is CASSLRAGATDEQFF. In DNA, the CDR3 is TGTGCCAGCAGTTTAAGGGCGGGAGCTACGGATGAGCAGTTCTTC.